Included here is one T cell receptor beta chain sequence, with context. Its antigen is currently not known. Nothing much larger sits one base from this clone, and base qualities are not available. The immunoSEQ Assay, a bias-controlled multiplex PCR, was used to amplify TCRbeta CDR3 regions from genomic DNA. The authors' analysis ran thus. Within the assay, amplification of reference gene primers was used to estimate how many nucleated cells each sample contained. To quantify the absolute abundance of each unique TCRbeta CDR3 rearrangement, sequence reads were collapsed and filtered. For each sample, productive Simpson clonality was calculated as the square root of Simpson's diversity index over productive rearrangements. This immuneACCESS table, as held by TCRdb, lists in-frame sequences with V and J called but not all clones. Of the missing ones, under half trace to an unresolved V gene in checked studies; the others have no known cause. The DNA was the basis for D and trimming; V, J and clone size are from that table. For this sample the table gives approximately 270,000 clones, of which about nine tenths were detected only once. The top ten clonotypes cover approximately 1.6% of the sample.

This sample is part of a study of blood T cell repertoires in COVID-19 (dated by TCRdb to between 2020 and 2021). Broadly, across the study: Samples covering the acute and convalescent phases of COVID-19 were provided by collaborators in the United States, Italy and Spain. Deeply sampled blood TCRbeta repertoires from subjects exposed to, actively infected with, or recovered from COVID-19 were included in the dataset. The samples were drawn from two sources: the first 160 participants of the ongoing ImmuneRACE study, and approximately 1,300 subjects contributed by 6 global collaborators. The sample metadata nearly always contained a de-identified subject ID, COVID-19 status, age in years and sex. Where available, HLA class I and class II types were obtained from metadata supplied by the sample provider rather than from assay-based typing. The prospective study material was composed of cDNA or gDNA derived from T cells, B-cell-depleted T cells, or PBMCs. The repertoires were released in a freely available public database intended as a resource for research on the immune response to SARS-CoV-2. Findings and caveats that apply to the study as a whole: The amount of clinical and demographic metadata varied by source and participant and was provided uncurated.

The CDR3 measures 14 amino acids from cysteine to phenylalanine. Only the CDR3 DNA is retained, 42 bases long and in frame from the first base. CDR1 MNHEY and CDR2 SMNVEV were looked up in the germline V gene (reference sequence). Trimming takes 4 bases from V and 7 bases from J, and the germline ends sit 14 bases apart. Participants in the prospective study were aged about 18 to 89 years, lived in about two dozen United States geographic areas, and enrolled through a virtual design. In the prospective study, participants were assigned to cohorts based on the clinical history participants reported in a screening survey and a study questionnaire. Recovered participants in ImmuneRACE Cohort 3 were defined by two consecutive negative NP/OP PCR tests, clearance by a healthcare professional, or resolution of symptoms. In the prospective study, mobile phlebotomists collected whole blood, serum and a nasopharyngeal or oropharyngeal swab from each participant. Prospective study participants could optionally give additional blood draws and questionnaires over an approximately 2-month period. Before DNA extraction, prospective study blood samples were shipped either frozen or at room temperature.

The sequence derives from a man in his forties or fifties who had recovered from COVID-19. This chain is built from TRBV27 and TRBJ1-5; the D gene identity is not certain. What was sequenced was PBMCs or T cells enriched from blood (not recorded which). The CDR3 corresponds to CASSSQTGYQPQHF. The nucleotide sequence is TGTGCCAGCAGTTCCCAGACGGGATACCAGCCCCAGCATTTT.